This note documents a single T cell receptor beta chain sequence. The method was immunoSEQ multiplex PCR; TCRdb's version includes in-frame clones alone and lacks a portion of them. The table includes 400,000 or so clones, 70% to 90% detected once. CDR1 is MNHEY and CDR2 is SVGAGI in the germline V gene. The germline V and J ends were trimmed by 2 bases and 16 bases, with 18 bases remaining between them. CDR3 size: 13 residues. These data originate in a study of blood T cell repertoires in COVID-19. Across the study: From the United States, Italy and Spain came samples of acute and convalescent COVID-19.

The source material was peripheral blood. The J gene is TRBJ2-1, the V gene TRBV6-5; no clear D. The clonotype comes from a middle-aged woman with COVID-19, enrolled during active disease. This chain's CDR3 is CASSYLGSSSTFF. As DNA, the CDR3 is TGTGCCAGCAGTTACCTCGGGTCTTCCTCGACCTTCTTC.